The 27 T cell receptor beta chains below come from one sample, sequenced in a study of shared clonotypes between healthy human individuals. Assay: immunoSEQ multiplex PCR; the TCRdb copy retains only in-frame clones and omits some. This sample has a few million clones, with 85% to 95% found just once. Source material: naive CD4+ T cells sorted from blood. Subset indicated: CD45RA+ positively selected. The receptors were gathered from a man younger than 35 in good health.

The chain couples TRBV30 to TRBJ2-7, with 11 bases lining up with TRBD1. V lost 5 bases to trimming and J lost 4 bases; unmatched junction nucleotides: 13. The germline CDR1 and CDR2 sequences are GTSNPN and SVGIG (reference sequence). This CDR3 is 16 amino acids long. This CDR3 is CAWSGTGGLGGYEQYF. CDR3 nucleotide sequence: TGTGCCTGGTCCGGGACAGGGGGACTGGGGGGGTACGAGCAGTACTTC.

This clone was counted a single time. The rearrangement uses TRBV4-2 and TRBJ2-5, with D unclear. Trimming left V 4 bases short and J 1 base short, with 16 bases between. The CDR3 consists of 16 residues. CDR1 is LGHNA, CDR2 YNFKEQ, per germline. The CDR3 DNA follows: TGTGCCAGCAGCCCCCCCGCCCCGCTAGGCCAAGAGACCCAGTACTTC. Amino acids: CASSPPAPLGQETQYF.

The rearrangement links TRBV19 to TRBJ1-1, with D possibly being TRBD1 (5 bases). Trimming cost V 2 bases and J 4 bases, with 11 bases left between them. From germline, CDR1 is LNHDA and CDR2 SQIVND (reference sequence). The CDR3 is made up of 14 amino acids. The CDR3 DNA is TGTGCCAGTAGTATACAGGGTTACGGCACTGAAGCTTTCTTT. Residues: CASSIQGYGTEAFF.

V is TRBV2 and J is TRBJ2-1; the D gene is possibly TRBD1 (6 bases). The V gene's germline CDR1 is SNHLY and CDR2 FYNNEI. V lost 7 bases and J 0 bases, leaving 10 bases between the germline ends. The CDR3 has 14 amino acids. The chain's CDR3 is CASKTGSSYNEQFF. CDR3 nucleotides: TGTGCCAGCAAAACAGGGAGCTCCTACAATGAGCAGTTCTTC.

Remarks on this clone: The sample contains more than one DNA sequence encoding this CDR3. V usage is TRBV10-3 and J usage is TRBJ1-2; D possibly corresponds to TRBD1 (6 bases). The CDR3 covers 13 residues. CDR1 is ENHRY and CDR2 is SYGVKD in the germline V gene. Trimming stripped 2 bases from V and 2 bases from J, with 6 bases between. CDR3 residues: CAISETGNYGYTF. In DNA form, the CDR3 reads TGTGCCATCAGTGAGACAGGGAACTATGGCTACACCTTC.

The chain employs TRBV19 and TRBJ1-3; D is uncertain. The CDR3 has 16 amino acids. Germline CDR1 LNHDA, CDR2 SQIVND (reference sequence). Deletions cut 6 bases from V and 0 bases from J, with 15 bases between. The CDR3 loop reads CASSLQTATSGNTIYF. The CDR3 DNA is TGTGCCAGTAGCCTACAGACGGCGACCTCTGGAAACACCATATATTTT.

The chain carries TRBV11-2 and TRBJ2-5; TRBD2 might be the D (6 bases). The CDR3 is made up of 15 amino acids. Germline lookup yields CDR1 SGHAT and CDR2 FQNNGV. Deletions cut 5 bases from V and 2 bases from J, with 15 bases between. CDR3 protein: CASSRNGLYQETQYF. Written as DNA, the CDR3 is TGTGCCAGCAGCCGGAATGGACTATATCAAGAGACCCAGTACTTC.

CDR3 loop: CSAATVSEQFF. In nucleotides, the CDR3 is TGCAGTGCTGCGACCGTGAGTGAGCAGTTCTTC. The chain recombines TRBV20-1 with TRBJ2-1, with no clear D. Germline loops: CDR1 DFQATT, CDR2 SNEGSKA (reference sequence). CDR3 length: 11 residues. V shed 5 bases and J shed 9 bases, with 11 bases lying between them.

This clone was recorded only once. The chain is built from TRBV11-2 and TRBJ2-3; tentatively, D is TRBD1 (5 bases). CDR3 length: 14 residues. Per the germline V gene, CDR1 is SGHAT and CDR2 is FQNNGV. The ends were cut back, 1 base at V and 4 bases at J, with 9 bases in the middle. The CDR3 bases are TGTGCCAGCAGCTTAGGCTGGGGCCCAGATACGCAGTATTTT. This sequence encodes CASSLGWGPDTQYF.

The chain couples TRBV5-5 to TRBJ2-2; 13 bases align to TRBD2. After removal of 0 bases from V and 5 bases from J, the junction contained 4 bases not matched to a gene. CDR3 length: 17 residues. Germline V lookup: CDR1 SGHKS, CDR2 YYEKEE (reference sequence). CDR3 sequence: CASSLGLAGGGTGELFF. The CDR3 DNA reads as TGTGCCAGCAGCTTGGGACTAGCGGGAGGCGGAACCGGGGAGCTGTTTTTT. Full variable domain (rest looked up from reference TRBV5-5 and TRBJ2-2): DAGVTQSPTHLIKTRGQQVTLRCSPISGHKSVSWYQQVLGQGPQFIFQYYEKEERGRGNFPDRFSARQFPNYSSELNVNALLLGDSALYLCASSLGLAGGGTGELFFGEGSRLTVL.

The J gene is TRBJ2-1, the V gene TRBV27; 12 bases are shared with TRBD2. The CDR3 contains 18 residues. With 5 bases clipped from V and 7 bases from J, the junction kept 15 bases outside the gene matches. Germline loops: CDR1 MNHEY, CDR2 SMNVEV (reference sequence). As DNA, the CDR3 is TGTGCCAGCAGTCCGAGCGACGGCCTAGCGGGGGGGCAGAATGAGCAGTTCTTC. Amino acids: CASSPSDGLAGGQNEQFF.

The CDR3 is CASSQGIGGKEKLFF. CDR3 bases: TGCGCCAGCAGTCAAGGTATAGGGGGTAAGGAAAAACTGTTTTTT. The rearrangement joins TRBV23-1 to TRBJ1-4; TRBD1 might be the D (6 bases). TRBV23-1 belongs to the ORF category, with a function that is uncertain. V lost 2 bases and J lost 8, with 15 bases in between. The CDR3 totals 15 residues.

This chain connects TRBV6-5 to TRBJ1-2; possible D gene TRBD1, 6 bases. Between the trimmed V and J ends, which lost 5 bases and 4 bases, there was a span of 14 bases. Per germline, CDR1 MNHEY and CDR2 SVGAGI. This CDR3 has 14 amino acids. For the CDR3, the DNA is TGTGCCAGCAGTCGCACCGCAGGGGCCTATGGCTACACCTTC. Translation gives CASSRTAGAYGYTF.

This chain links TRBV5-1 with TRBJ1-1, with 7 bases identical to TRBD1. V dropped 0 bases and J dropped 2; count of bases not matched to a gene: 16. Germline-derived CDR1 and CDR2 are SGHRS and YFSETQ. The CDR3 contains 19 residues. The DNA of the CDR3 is TGCGCCAGCAGCTTGGCCTTGACAGGGTATAGTTCGGAAAACACTGAAGCTTTCTTT. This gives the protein CASSLALTGYSSENTEAFF.

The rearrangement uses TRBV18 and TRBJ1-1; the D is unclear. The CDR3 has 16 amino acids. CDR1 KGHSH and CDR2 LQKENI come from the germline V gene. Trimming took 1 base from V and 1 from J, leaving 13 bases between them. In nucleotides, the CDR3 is TGTGCCAGCTCACCACTTCTCGTCTCGGGGAACACTGAAGCTTTCTTT. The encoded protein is CASSPLLVSGNTEAFF.

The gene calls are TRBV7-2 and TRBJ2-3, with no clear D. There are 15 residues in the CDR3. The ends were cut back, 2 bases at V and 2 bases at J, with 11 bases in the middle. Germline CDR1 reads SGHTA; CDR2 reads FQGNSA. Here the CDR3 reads CASSLIEGLTDTQYF. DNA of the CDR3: TGTGCCAGCAGCTTAATCGAAGGCCTCACAGATACGCAGTATTTT.

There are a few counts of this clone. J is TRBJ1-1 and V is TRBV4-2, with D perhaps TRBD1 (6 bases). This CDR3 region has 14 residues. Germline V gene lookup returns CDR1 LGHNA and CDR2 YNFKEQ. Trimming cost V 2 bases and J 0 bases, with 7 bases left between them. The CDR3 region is CASSQQGMNTEAFF. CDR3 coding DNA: TGTGCCAGCAGCCAACAGGGGATGAACACTGAAGCTTTCTTT.

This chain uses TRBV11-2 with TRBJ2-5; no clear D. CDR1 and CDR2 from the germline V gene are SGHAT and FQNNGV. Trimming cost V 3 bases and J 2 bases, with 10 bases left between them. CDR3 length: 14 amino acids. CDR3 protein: CASSFGRAQETQYF. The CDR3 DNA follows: TGTGCCAGCAGCTTTGGACGGGCTCAAGAGACCCAGTACTTC.

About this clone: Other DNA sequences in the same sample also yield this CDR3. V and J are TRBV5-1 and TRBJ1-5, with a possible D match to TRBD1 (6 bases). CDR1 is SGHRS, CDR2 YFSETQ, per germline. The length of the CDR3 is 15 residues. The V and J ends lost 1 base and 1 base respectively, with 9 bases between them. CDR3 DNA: TGCGCCAGCAGCTTGAGGGGGGAGAGCAATCAGCCCCAGCATTTT. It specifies CASSLRGESNQPQHF.

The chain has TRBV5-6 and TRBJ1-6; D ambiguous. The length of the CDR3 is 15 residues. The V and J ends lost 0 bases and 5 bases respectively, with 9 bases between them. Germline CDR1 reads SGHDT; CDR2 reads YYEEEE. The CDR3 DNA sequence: TGTGCCAGCAGCTTGGGGGGATTGGATAATTCACCCCTCCACTTT. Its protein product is CASSLGGLDNSPLHF.

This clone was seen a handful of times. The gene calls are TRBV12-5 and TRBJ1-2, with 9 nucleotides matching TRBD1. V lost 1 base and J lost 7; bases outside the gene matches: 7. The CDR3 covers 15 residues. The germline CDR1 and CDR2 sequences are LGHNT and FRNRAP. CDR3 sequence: CASGLGSGQGGGYTF. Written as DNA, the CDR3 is TGTGCTAGTGGTTTGGGGTCGGGACAGGGCGGTGGCTACACCTTC.

The DNA for the CDR3 is TGTGCCAGCAGTTTATATGGGGGCGCGGACACTGAAGCTTTCTTT. Translation gives CASSLYGGADTEAFF. The chain uses TRBV27 and TRBJ1-1, with D perhaps matching TRBD1 (6 bases). CDR3 length equals 15 residues. Germline V gene data show CDR1 as MNHEY and CDR2 as SMNVEV (reference sequence). V lost 1 base and J lost 3, with 12 bases in between.

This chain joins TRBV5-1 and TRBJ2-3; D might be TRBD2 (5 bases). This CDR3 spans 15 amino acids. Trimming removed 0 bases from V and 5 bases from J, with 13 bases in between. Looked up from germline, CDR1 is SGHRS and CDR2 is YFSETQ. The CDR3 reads CASSLGGFRIDTQYF. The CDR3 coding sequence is TGCGCCAGCAGCTTGGGAGGGTTCCGGATAGATACGCAGTATTTT.

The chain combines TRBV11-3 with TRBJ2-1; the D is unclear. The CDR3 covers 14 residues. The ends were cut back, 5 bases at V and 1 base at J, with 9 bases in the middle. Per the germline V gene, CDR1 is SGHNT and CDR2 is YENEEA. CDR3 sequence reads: CASSLMGSYNEQFF. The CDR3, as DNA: TGTGCCAGCAGCCTAATGGGGTCCTACAATGAGCAGTTCTTC.

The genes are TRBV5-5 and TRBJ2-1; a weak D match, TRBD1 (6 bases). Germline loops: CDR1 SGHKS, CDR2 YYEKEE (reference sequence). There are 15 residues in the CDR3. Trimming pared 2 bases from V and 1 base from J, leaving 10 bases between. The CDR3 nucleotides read TGTGCCAGCAGCTTATCCGGGACATCCTACAATGAGCAGTTCTTC. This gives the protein CASSLSGTSYNEQFF.

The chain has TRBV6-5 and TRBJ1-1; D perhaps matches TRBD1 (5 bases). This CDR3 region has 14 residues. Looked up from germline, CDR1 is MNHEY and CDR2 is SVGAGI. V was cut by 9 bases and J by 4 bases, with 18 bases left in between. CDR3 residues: CASGPGGIGTEAFF. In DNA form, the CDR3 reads TGTGCCAGTGGGCCGGGGGGGATAGGCACTGAAGCTTTCTTT.

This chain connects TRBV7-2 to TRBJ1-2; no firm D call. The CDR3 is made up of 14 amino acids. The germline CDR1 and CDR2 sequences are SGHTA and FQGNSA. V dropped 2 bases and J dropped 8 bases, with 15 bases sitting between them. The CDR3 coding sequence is TGTGCCAGCAGCTTAAAGGGTACGGCTGGCGGCTACACCTTC. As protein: CASSLKGTAGGYTF.